Described below is a single T cell receptor beta chain sequence and its context. This CDR3 is built from 12 residues. Germline-derived CDR1 and CDR2 are KGHSY and FQNENV. V gave up 0 bases and J gave up 11 bases, with 7 bases separating them. In replicate PCRs of sorted subsets, roughly 200 ng DNA, tens of thousands of T cell genomes, was used. The assay was immunoSEQ multiplex PCR, and TCRdb's table has in-frame clones only and misses some. The data show a few million clones, 90% to 97% seen once. The data were taken from a study of shared clonotypes between healthy human individuals. Researchers partitioned CD4+ cells into CD45RA+ naive and CD45RA-negative memory subsets.

The sample consisted of naive CD4+ T cells sorted from blood. The subset denotes: CD45RA+ positively selected. The gene calls are TRBV16 and TRBJ1-4; no clear D. The receptor comes from a man younger than 30 in good health. This CDR3 is CASSQSGRKLFF. DNA of the CDR3: TGTGCCAGCAGCCAATCGGGGAGGAAACTGTTTTTT.